Sequencing of this TCR beta chain was carried out in a study of blood T cell repertoires in COVID-19. In the study overall: PBMCs, B-cell-depleted T cells, or T cells provided the cDNA or gDNA that made up the material.

The study drew participants aged about 18 to 95 years from some 23 US areas. Participants' reported clinical history set cohort assignment. Trimming pared 8 bases from V and 12 bases from J, leaving 14 bases between. The germline gives CDR1 SEHNR, CDR2 FQNEAQ (reference sequence). This CDR3 spans 11 amino acids. The repertoire was sequenced with immunoSEQ multiplex PCR; TCRdb's copy has only in-frame clones and lacks some. The table lists 250,000 or so clones, 85% to 90% of them singletons. The chain carries TRBV7-9 and TRBJ2-1, with D possibly TRBD2 on 5 matching bases. The receptor was derived from a woman in her twenties or thirties with acute COVID-19. Sequenced sample: PBMCs or T cells enriched from blood (not recorded which). CDR3 DNA: TGTGCCAGCTTCAGAGGAGGAGGGCAGTTCTTC. Translated: CASFRGGGQFF.